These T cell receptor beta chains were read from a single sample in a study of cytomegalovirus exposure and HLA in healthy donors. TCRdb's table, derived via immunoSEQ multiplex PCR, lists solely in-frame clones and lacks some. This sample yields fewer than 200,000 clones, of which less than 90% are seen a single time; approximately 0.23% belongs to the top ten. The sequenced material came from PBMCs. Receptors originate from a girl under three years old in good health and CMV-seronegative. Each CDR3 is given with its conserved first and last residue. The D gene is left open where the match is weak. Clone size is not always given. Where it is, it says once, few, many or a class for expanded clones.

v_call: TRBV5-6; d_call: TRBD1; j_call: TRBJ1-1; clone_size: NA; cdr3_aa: CASSFGAGGAFF; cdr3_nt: TGTGCCAGCAGCTTCGGGGCAGGGGGCGCTTTCTTT
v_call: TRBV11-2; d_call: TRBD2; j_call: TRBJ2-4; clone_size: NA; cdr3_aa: CASSLFGTIVAKNIQYF; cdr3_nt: TGTGCCAGCAGCTTATTCGGGACTATCGTAGCCAAAAACATTCAGTACTTC
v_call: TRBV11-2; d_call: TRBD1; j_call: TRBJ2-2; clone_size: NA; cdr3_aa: CASSLQGQAGELFF; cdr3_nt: TGTGCCAGCAGCTTACAGGGACAGGCCGGGGAGCTGTTTTTT
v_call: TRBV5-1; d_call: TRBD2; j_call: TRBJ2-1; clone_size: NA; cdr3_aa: CASSGGTSGHNEQFF; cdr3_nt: TGCGCCAGCAGCGGCGGGACTAGCGGCCACAATGAGCAGTTCTTC
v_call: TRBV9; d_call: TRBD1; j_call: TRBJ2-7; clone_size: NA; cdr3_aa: CASSVGTGGRTYEQYF; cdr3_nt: TGTGCCAGCAGCGTAGGGACAGGTGGTAGAACATACGAGCAGTACTTC
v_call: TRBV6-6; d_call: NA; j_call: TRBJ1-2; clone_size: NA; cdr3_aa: CASTDRDGYTF; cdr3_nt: TGTGCCAGCACGGACAGAGATGGCTACACCTTC
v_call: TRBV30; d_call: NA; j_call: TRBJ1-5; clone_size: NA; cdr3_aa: CAWSGQANQPQHF; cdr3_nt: TGTGCCTGGAGTGGTCAGGCTAATCAGCCCCAGCATTTT
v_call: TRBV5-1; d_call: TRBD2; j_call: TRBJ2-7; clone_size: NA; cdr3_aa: CASSPMGGDASYEQYF; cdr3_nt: TGCGCCAGCAGCCCCATGGGGGGGGACGCCTCCTACGAGCAGTACTTC
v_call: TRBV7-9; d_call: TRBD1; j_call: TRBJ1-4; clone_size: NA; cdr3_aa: CASSNRGLNEKLFF; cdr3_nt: TGTGCCAGCAGCAACAGGGGTCTTAATGAAAAACTGTTTTTT
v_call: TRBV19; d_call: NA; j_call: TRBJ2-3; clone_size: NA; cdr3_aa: CASTRDPQSRDTQYF; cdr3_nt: TGTGCCAGTACCAGAGATCCACAGTCTCGGGATACGCAGTATTTT
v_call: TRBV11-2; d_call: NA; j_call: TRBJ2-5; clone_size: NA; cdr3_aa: CASSLDWGRETQYF; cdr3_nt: TGTGCCAGCAGCTTAGATTGGGGCAGGGAGACCCAGTACTTC
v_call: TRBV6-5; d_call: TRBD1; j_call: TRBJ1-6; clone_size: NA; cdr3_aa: CASSYRGTGGFSPLHF; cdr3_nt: TGTGCCAGCAGTTACAGAGGGACAGGGGGTTTTTCACCCCTCCACTTT
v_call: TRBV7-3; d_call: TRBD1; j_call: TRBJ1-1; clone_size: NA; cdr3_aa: CASSATGGTEAFF; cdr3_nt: TGTGCCAGCAGCGCTACAGGGGGCACTGAAGCTTTCTTT
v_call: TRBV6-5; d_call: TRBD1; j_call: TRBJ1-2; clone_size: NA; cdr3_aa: CASSDWGQGYGYTF; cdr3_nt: TGTGCCAGCAGTGATTGGGGACAGGGATATGGCTACACCTTC
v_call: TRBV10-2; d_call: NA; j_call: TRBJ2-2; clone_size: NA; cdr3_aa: CASRGLGTGELFF; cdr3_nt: TGCGCCAGCAGGGGGCTAGGCACCGGGGAGCTGTTTTTT
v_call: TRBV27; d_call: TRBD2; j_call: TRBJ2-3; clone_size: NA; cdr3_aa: CASSSVGLAGGDTQYF; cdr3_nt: TGTGCCAGCAGTTCTGTGGGACTAGCGGGGGGAGATACGCAGTATTTT
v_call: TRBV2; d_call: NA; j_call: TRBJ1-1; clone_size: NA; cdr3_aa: CASRQTGNTEAFF; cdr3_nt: TGTGCCAGCAGACAGACAGGGAACACTGAAGCTTTCTTT
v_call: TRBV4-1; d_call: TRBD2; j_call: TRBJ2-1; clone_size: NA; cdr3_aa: CASSPARAGGVDEQFF; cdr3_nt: TGCGCCAGCAGCCCTGCTAGAGCGGGGGGAGTGGATGAGCAGTTCTTC
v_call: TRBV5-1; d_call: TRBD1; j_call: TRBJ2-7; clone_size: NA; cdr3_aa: CASSLLDRGEQYF; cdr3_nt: TGCGCCAGCAGCTTGTTGGACAGGGGCGAGCAGTACTTC
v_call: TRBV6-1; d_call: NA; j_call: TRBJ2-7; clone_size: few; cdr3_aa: CASSELNSLTYEQYF; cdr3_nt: TGTGCCAGCAGTGAATTAAACAGCCTTACCTACGAGCAGTACTTC
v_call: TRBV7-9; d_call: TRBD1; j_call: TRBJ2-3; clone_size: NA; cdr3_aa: CASSLAMGQGSTDTQYF; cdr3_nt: TGTGCCAGCAGCTTAGCAATGGGACAGGGGTCCACAGATACGCAGTATTTT
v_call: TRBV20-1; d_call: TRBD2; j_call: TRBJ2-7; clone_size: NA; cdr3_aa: CSAMGAGEQYF; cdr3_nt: TGCAGTGCGATGGGAGCGGGGGAGCAGTACTTC
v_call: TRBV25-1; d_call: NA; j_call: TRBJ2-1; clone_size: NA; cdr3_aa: CASVVGIEQFF; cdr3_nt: TGTGCCAGCGTCGTCGGTATAGAGCAGTTCTTC
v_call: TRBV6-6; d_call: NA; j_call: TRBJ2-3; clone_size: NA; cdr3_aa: CASGHSGDTQYF; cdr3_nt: TGTGCCAGCGGCCATAGCGGAGATACGCAGTATTTT
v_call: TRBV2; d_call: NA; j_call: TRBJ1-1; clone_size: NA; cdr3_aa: CASSVGREGLANTEAFF; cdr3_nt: TGTGCCAGCAGCGTTGGCAGGGAAGGATTGGCGAACACTGAAGCTTTCTTT
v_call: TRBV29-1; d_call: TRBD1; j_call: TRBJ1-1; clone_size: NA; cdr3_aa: CSVVRQGPNTEAFF; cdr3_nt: TGCAGCGTTGTACGACAGGGGCCCAACACTGAAGCTTTCTTT
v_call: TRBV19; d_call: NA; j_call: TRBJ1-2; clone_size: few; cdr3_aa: CASSSTDAYGYTF; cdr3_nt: TGTGCCAGTAGTAGTACAGACGCCTATGGCTACACCTTC